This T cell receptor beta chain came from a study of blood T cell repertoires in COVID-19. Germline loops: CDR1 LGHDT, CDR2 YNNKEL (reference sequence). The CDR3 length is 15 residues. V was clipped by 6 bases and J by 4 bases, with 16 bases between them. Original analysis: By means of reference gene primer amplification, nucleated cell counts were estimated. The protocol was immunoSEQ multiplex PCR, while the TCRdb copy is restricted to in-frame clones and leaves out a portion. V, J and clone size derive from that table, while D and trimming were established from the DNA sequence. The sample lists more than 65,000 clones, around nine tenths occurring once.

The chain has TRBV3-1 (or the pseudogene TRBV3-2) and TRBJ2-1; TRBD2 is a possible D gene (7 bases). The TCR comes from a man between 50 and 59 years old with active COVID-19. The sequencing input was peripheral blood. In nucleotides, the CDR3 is TGTGCCAGCAGTAACCGGGGGGCACCGTACAATGAGCAGTTCTTC. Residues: CASSNRGAPYNEQFF.